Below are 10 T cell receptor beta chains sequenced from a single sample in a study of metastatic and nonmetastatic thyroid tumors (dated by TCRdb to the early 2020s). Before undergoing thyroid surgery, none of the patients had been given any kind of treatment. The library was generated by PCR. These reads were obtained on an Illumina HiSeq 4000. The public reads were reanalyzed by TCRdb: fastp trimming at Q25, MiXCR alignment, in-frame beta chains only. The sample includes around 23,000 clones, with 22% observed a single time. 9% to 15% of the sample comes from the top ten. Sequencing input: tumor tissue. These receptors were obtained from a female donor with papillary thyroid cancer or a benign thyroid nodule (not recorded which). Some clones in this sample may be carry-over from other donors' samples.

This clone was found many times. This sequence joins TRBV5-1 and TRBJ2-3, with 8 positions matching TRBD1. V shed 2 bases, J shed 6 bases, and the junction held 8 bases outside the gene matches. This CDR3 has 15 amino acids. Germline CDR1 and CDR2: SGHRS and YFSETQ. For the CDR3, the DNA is TGCGCCAGCAGCTTCGGACAGGGTATCATGGATACGCAGTATTTT. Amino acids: CASSFGQGIMDTQYF.

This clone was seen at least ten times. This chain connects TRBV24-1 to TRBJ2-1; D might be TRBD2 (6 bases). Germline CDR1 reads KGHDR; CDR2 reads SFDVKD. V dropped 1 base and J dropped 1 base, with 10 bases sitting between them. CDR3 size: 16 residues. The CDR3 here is CATSDLGTSSYNEQFF. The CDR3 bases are TGTGCCACCAGTGATTTAGGGACTTCGTCCTACAATGAGCAGTTCTTC.

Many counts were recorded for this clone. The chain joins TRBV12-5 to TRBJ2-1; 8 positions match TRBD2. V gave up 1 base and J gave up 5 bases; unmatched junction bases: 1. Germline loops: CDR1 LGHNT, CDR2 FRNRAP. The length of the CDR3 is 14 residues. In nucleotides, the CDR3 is TGTGCTAGTGGTTTGGGACTAGCGAACAATGAGCAGTTCTTC. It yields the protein CASGLGLANNEQFF. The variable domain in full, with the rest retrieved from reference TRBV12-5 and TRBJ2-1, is DARVTQTPRHKVTEMGQEVTMRCQPILGHNTVFWYRQTMMQGLELLAYFRNRAPLDDSGMPKDRFSAEMPDATLATLKIQPSEPRDSAVYFCASGLGLANNEQFFGPGTRLTVL.

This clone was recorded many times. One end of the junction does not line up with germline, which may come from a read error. The CDR3 region has the DNA TGTGCCAGCTCACCACCCCGTGGACATCCACCCAACTTC. Its protein is CASSPPRGHPPNF. This chain connects TRBV18 to TRBJ2-7; D may be TRBD1 (5 bases). The CDR3 extends over 13 amino acids. Germline CDR1 KGHSH, CDR2 LQKENI.

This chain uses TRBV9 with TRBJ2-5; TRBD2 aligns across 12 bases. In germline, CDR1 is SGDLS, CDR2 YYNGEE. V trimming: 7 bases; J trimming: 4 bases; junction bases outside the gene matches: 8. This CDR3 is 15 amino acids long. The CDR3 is CASGGPGLAGETQYF. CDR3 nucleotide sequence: TGTGCCAGCGGTGGACCGGGACTAGCGGGAGAGACCCAGTACTTC.

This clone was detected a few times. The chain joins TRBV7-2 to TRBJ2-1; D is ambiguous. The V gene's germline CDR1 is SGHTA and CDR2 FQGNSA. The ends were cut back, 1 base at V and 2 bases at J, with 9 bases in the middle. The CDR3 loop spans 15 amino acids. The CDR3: CASSLERGAYNEQFF. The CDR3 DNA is TGTGCCAGCAGCTTAGAACGAGGTGCCTACAATGAGCAGTTCTTC.

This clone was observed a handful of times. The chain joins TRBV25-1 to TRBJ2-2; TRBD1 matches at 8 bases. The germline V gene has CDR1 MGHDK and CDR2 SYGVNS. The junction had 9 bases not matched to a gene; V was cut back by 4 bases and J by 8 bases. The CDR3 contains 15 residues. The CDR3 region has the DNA TGTGCCAGCAGTGCGGCGGGACAGGAGGAAGGGGAGCTGTTTTTT. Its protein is CASSAAGQEEGELFF.

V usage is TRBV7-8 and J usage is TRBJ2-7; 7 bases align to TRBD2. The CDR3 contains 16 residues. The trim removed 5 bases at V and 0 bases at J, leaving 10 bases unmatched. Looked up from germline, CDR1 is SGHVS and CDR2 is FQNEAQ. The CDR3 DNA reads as TGTGCCAGCAGCCCAAAACGGGACTACACCTCCTACGAGCAGTACTTC. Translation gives CASSPKRDYTSYEQYF.

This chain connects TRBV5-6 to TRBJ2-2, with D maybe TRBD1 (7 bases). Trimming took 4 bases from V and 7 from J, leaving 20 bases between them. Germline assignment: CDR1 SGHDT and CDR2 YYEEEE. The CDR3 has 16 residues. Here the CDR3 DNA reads TGTGCCAGCAGCCGATTTGGAGGGGGCATAGGCGGGGAGCTGTTTTTT. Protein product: CASSRFGGGIGGELFF.

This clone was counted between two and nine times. The CDR3 reads CAWDTGNSGNTIYF. The CDR3 DNA reads TGTGCCTGGGATACAGGGAACTCTGGAAACACCATATATTTT. The chain couples TRBV30 to TRBJ1-3, with a weak D call TRBD1 (6 bases). V was cut by 5 bases and J by 0 bases, with 11 bases left in between. The V gene's germline CDR1 is GTSNPN and CDR2 SVGIG (reference sequence). This CDR3 comprises 14 residues.